The 26 T cell receptor beta chains below come from one sample, sequenced in a study of cytomegalovirus exposure and HLA in healthy donors. Clones were sequenced by immunoSEQ multiplex PCR, and TCRdb holds only the in-frame ones, with some missing. The sample lists 220,000 or so clones, over 75% occurring once. The sequenced sample was PBMCs. The source of these receptors is a woman aged 18-29 years in good health and CMV-seropositive.

The CDR3 coding sequence is TGTGCCAGCAGCCAAGAAATAAACAGGCGTCGAACCACTGAAGCTTTCTTT. Amino acid sequence: CASSQEINRRRTTEAFF. The V and J genes are TRBV4-2 and TRBJ1-1; tentative D call: TRBD1 (5 bases). Germline V gene lookup returns CDR1 LGHNA and CDR2 YNFKEQ. The V end was cut by 0 bases, the J end by 4 bases, with 18 bases between. CDR3 length: 17 amino acids.

The chain joins TRBV30 to TRBJ1-4, with D unresolved. The CDR3 has 14 amino acids. CDR1 is GTSNPN and CDR2 is SVGIG in the germline V gene (reference sequence). Trimming took 2 bases from V and 2 from J, leaving 9 bases between them. The CDR3 spells CAWSPGSTNEKLFF. CDR3 coding DNA: TGTGCCTGGAGTCCAGGCAGCACTAATGAAAAACTGTTTTTT.

This sequence joins TRBV7-9 and TRBJ1-1; the D is unclear. In germline, CDR1 is SEHNR, CDR2 FQNEAQ (reference sequence). Trimming cost V 3 bases and J 2 bases, with 13 bases left between them. This CDR3 contains 15 residues. The CDR3 DNA reads TGTGCCAGCAGCTTTGGTAGACACCTTAACACTGAAGCTTTCTTT. Its protein is CASSFGRHLNTEAFF.

The count of this clone is one. The V gene is TRBV28, the J gene TRBJ2-7; a possible D gene is TRBD1 (6 bases). The V end was cut by 3 bases, the J end by 4 bases, with 10 bases between. Germline lookup yields CDR1 MDHEN and CDR2 SYDVKM. The CDR3 contains 13 residues. CDR3 sequence: CASSFHREYEQYF. The CDR3 nucleotides are TGTGCCAGCAGTTTCCACAGGGAGTACGAGCAGTACTTC.

J is TRBJ2-2 and V is TRBV2, with 7 positions matching TRBD1. In germline, CDR1 is SNHLY, CDR2 FYNNEI. The CDR3 has 14 amino acids. After removal of 7 bases from V and 6 bases from J, the junction contained 8 bases not matched to a gene. This chain's CDR3 is CASTVETGSGELFF. DNA for the CDR3: TGTGCCAGCACTGTTGAGACAGGGTCCGGGGAGCTGTTTTTT. Full variable domain (remainder filled in from reference TRBV2 and TRBJ2-2): EPEVTQTPSHQVTQMGQEVILRCVPISNHLYFYWYRQILGQKVEFLVSFYNNEISEKSEIFDDQFSVERPDGSNFTLKIRSTKLEDSAMYFCASTVETGSGELFFGEGSRLTVL.

The rearrangement joins TRBV2 to TRBJ2-1, with 8 bases fitting TRBD1. CDR1 is SNHLY and CDR2 is FYNNEI in the germline V gene. This CDR3 is built from 17 residues. Unmatched junction bases numbered 14, after V lost 6 bases and J lost 4 bases. The DNA of the CDR3 is TGTGCCAGCAGCGAGCGACGTAACAGGGGGAGATACAATGAGCAGTTCTTC. Protein sequence: CASSERRNRGRYNEQFF.

CDR3 protein: CSALGEAFF. CDR3 sequence (DNA): TGCAGCGCCTTGGGCGAAGCTTTCTTT. This rearrangement joins TRBV20-1 to TRBJ1-1; D is uncertain. The CDR3 sequence is 9 residues long. Germline-derived CDR1 and CDR2 are DFQATT and SNEGSKA (reference sequence).

This clone was counted between two and nine times. The chain employs TRBV6-1 and TRBJ1-1; possible D gene TRBD1, 5 bases. The CDR3 runs 13 residues. Germline loops: CDR1 MNHNS, CDR2 SASEGT. Trimming removed 3 bases at V and 10 bases at J, with 15 bases between. CDR3 protein: CASSDKPGVGAFF. CDR3 bases: TGTGCCAGCAGTGATAAACCGGGGGTGGGAGCTTTCTTT.

V and J are TRBV2 and TRBJ2-5; D remains unclear. The CDR3 extends over 13 amino acids. Germline lookup yields CDR1 SNHLY and CDR2 FYNNEI. V was pared by 3 bases and J by 1 base, with 6 bases between. CDR3 region: CASSEVSQETQYF. The CDR3 DNA reads TGTGCCAGCAGTGAGGTCAGCCAAGAGACCCAGTACTTC.

This chain joins TRBV2 and TRBJ2-7, with 11 bases aligning to TRBD2. The germline gives CDR1 SNHLY, CDR2 FYNNEI. Trimming removed 4 bases from V and 2 bases from J; junction bases left unmatched: 7. The CDR3 is made up of 16 amino acids. The CDR3 loop is CASSVLAGGPTYEQYF. In DNA form, the CDR3 reads TGTGCCAGCAGTGTATTAGCGGGAGGGCCAACCTACGAGCAGTACTTC. Based on the CDR3 plus reference TRBV2 and TRBJ2-7, the full variable domain is EPEVTQTPSHQVTQMGQEVILRCVPISNHLYFYWYRQILGQKVEFLVSFYNNEISEKSEIFDDQFSVERPDGSNFTLKIRSTKLEDSAMYFCASSVLAGGPTYEQYFGPGTRLTVT.

The chain couples TRBV2 to TRBJ1-3, with TRBD1 as a possible D gene (5 bases). This CDR3 has 15 residues. The V end lost 7 bases, the J end lost 4 bases, and 17 bases lay between the germline ends. Germline V gives CDR1 SNHLY, CDR2 FYNNEI. The CDR3 spells CASIPDGGTGNTIYF. Here the CDR3 DNA reads TGTGCCAGCATTCCCGATGGGGGGACCGGAAACACCATATATTTT.

V gene TRBV7-6 combines with J gene TRBJ1-3; 8 bases are shared with TRBD1. The CDR3 is 16 residues long. Germline lookup yields CDR1 SGHVS and CDR2 FNYEAQ. V shed 4 bases and J 0 bases; nucleotides not matched to a gene: 5. CDR3 residues: CASSSYQGASGNTIYF. The CDR3 bases are TGTGCCAGCAGCTCATACCAGGGGGCCTCTGGAAACACCATATATTTT.

This clone was recorded once. V is TRBV10-3 and J is TRBJ1-1; 11 bases align to TRBD1. Trimming took 7 bases from V and 4 from J; bases not matched to a gene: 5. Germline CDR1 ENHRY, CDR2 SYGVKD. The CDR3 sequence is 14 residues long. CDR3 nucleotides: TGTGCCATCAATTCCGGGACAGGGGGCACTGAAGCTTTCTTT. It encodes CAINSGTGGTEAFF.

The chain combines TRBV18 with TRBJ2-1; D ambiguous. The V gene's germline CDR1 is KGHSH and CDR2 LQKENI. The CDR3 runs to 14 residues. V lost 0 bases, J lost 2 bases, and 5 bases lay in between. The DNA for the CDR3 is TGTGCCAGCTCACCACCCGGTCCCTACAATGAGCAGTTCTTC. Amino acid sequence: CASSPPGPYNEQFF.

V is TRBV11-2 and J is TRBJ1-4, with 7 bases identical to TRBD1. This CDR3 has 17 amino acids. Germline V gene sequence: CDR1 SGHAT, CDR2 FQNNGV. Germline trimming cut 0 bases from V and 5 bases from J; bases unmatched to any gene: 9. This chain's CDR3 is CASSLDLPGRGNEKLFF. The CDR3, as DNA: TGTGCCAGCAGCTTAGATCTTCCTGGCAGGGGGAATGAAAAACTGTTTTTT.

This clone has just one count. This chain uses TRBV6-5 with TRBJ2-7; possible D gene TRBD1, 5 bases. CDR3 size: 15 residues. The V gene lost 1 base and the J gene lost 3 bases, with 13 bases spanning the gap. CDR1 is MNHEY and CDR2 is SVGAGI in the germline V gene. The CDR3 is CASSYLGVGIYEQYF. DNA for the CDR3: TGTGCCAGCAGTTACTTAGGGGTAGGGATCTACGAGCAGTACTTC.

J is TRBJ2-2 and V is TRBV5-6; D is ambiguous. With 4 bases removed from V and 6 bases from J, the gap between germline ends came to 7 bases. The CDR3 extends over 12 amino acids. The germline V gene has CDR1 SGHDT and CDR2 YYEEEE. The CDR3 coding sequence is TGTGCCAGCAGCCTATTGTCCGGGGAGCTGTTTTTT. This gives the protein CASSLLSGELFF. Full variable domain (outside the CDR3, taken from reference TRBV5-6 and TRBJ2-2): DAGVTQSPTHLIKTRGQQVTLRCSPKSGHDTVSWYQQALGQGPQFIFQYYEEEERQRGNFPDRFSGHQFPNYSSELNVNALLLGDSALYLCASSLLSGELFFGEGSRLTVL.

The chain has TRBV4-2 and TRBJ2-1; D is undetermined. Trimming cost V 1 base and J 8 bases, with 9 bases left between them. The CDR3 covers 13 residues. The germline V gene has CDR1 LGHNA and CDR2 YNFKEQ. CDR3 DNA: TGTGCCAGCAGCCAAGGGAGCGTAGATGAGCAGTTCTTC. It encodes CASSQGSVDEQFF.

Turning to this clone: The same CDR3 can be traced to other DNA sequences in this sample. V is TRBV5-1 and J is TRBJ2-7; TRBD1 is a possible D gene (6 bases). Trimming shortened V by 4 bases and J by 3 bases, and 14 bases separated the two germline ends. Germline V CDR1 and CDR2: SGHRS, YFSETQ. The CDR3 has 14 amino acids. The CDR3 is CASSLIQGSYEQYF. DNA for the CDR3: TGCGCCAGCAGCCTAATACAGGGAAGCTACGAGCAGTACTTC.

The CDR3 protein is CASSHPGQTDTQYF. CDR3 nucleotides: TGCGCCAGCAGCCACCCGGGACAGACAGATACGCAGTATTTT. The genes are TRBV4-1 and TRBJ2-3; TRBD1 aligns across 7 bases. Trimming took 3 bases from V and 3 from J; bases not matched to a gene: 3. The length of the CDR3 is 14 residues. The V gene's germline CDR1 is MGHRA and CDR2 YSYEKL.

CDR3 residues: CASSHLGQGREKLFF. DNA for the CDR3: TGCGCCAGCAGCCATTTAGGACAGGGGCGGGAAAAACTGTTTTTT. V is TRBV4-1 and J is TRBJ1-4; 9 bases line up with TRBD1. This CDR3 has 15 residues. V lost 3 bases to trimming and J lost 8 bases; unmatched junction nucleotides: 7. Germline CDR1 is MGHRA and CDR2 is YSYEKL.

This CDR3 reads CASGDRDQPQHF. As DNA, the CDR3 is TGTGCCAGCGGGGACAGAGATCAGCCCCAGCATTTT. This chain connects TRBV2 to TRBJ1-5; 7 nucleotides line up with TRBD1. CDR1 and CDR2 (germline): SNHLY, FYNNEI. This CDR3 spans 12 amino acids. V lost 8 bases, J lost 5 bases, and 3 bases stayed unmatched.

This chain uses TRBV27 with TRBJ2-7; 10 bases match TRBD1. Germline assignment: CDR1 MNHEY and CDR2 SMNVEV (reference sequence). Trimming took 5 bases from V and 6 from J; bases not matched to a gene: 10. The CDR3 is made up of 15 amino acids. CDR3 protein: CASSPDRGRSGEQYF. The DNA for the CDR3 is TGTGCCAGCAGTCCCGACAGGGGGCGGAGTGGCGAGCAGTACTTC.

This sequence joins TRBV15 and TRBJ2-3; perhaps TRBD2 as D (5 bases). Trimming cost V 0 bases and J 2 bases, with 18 bases left between them. The CDR3 has 18 residues. In germline, CDR1 is LNHNV, CDR2 YYDKDF (reference sequence). CDR3 coding DNA: TGTGCCACCAGCAGAGATCTTAAGGTAAAGGACTCCACAGATACGCAGTATTTT. Its protein is CATSRDLKVKDSTDTQYF.

J is TRBJ2-1 and V is TRBV11-2; D remains unclear. This CDR3 spans 17 amino acids. Germline lookup yields CDR1 SGHAT and CDR2 FQNNGV. V lost 2 bases and J 0 bases, leaving 14 bases between the germline ends. The CDR3 sequence is CASSLLWSEFSYNEQFF. As DNA, the CDR3 is TGTGCCAGCAGCTTATTGTGGAGCGAGTTCTCCTACAATGAGCAGTTCTTC. Full variable domain (rest looked up from reference TRBV11-2 and TRBJ2-1): EAGVAQSPRYKIIEKRQSVAFWCNPISGHATLYWYQQILGQGPKLLIQFQNNGVVDDSQLPKDRFSAERLKGVDSTLKIQPAKLEDSAVYLCASSLLWSEFSYNEQFFGPGTRLTVL.

The gene calls are TRBV4-1 and TRBJ2-7; D may be TRBD2 (5 bases). Trimming stripped 5 bases from V and 7 bases from J, with 18 bases between. The germline V gene encodes CDR1 MGHRA and CDR2 YSYEKL. This CDR3 region has 14 residues. CDR3 sequence: CASSTAALSGEQYF. As DNA, the CDR3 is TGCGCCAGCAGCACGGCGGCACTCTCGGGGGAGCAGTACTTC.